This TCR beta chain was identified during a study of CD8+ T cells in alopecia areata (dated 2018 in TCRdb). At the level of the whole study: Treated patients were enrolled in an open-label pilot trial of oral tofacitinib, 5 to 10 mg twice daily, for moderate-to-severe alopecia areata. Tofacitinib was given for 6 to 18 months, followed by 6 months of follow-up off drug to assess delayed response and recurrence. Disease severity in treated patients was measured with the SALT score, which quantifies the percentage of affected scalp surface area. To study T cell clonal expansion in alopecia areata, the researchers applied high-throughput TCRbeta sequencing to both the C3H/HeJ mouse model and human patients. In humans, TCRbeta sequencing was performed on scalp tissue and on sorted CD4+ and CD8+ peripheral blood T cells from healthy controls and from patients with patchy or totalis/universalis alopecia areata. Patients on tofacitinib were biopsied at baseline and after 4 and 24 weeks of treatment, and several of the patients also had a later scalp biopsy. Scalp clonality was compared across normal scalp (n=4), patchy alopecia areata scalp (n=8), and alopecia totalis/universalis scalp (n=8). RNA came from the PAXgene miRNA kit for fixed scalp, the miRNeasy kit for PBMCs, and the RNeasy kit for mouse skin. TCRbeta CDR3 regions were amplified by immunoSEQ multiplex PCR using 35 Vbeta forward and 13 Jbeta reverse primers.

The protocol used for the library was the immunoSEQ multiplex PCR assay. To provide template for TCR sequencing, every sample had RNA extracted and reverse transcribed into cDNA. First-strand cDNA was synthesized using SuperScript III with a 2:1 mix of oligo-dT and random hexamers. A synthetic immune receptor repertoire was used to assess amplification bias, and residual bias was removed computationally. In the source study's methods: After raw reads were preprocessed to remove errors, the CDR3 was defined following IMGT conventions as running from the conserved cysteine to phenylalanine. Clonality was computed as 1 minus the Shannon entropy, with the entropy normalized by log2 of the number of productive unique TCRs. Scalp TCRbeta sequences were cross-referenced with sorted blood CD4 and CD8 repertoires so that the CD4 or CD8 identity of scalp clones could be inferred. Imported from immuneACCESS, the table was reduced by TCRdb to in-frame sequences with V and J called. These copies leave out some clones; in studies compared against another copy, an unresolved V gene accounts for under half, and the cause of the remainder is not known. Clone size and V and J calls were adopted from that table, with D and trimming inferred from the DNA. The sample records about 200,000 clones, more than 45% of which are singletons. 5% to 6% of the sample is in the top ten clones.

Study-level results and caveats: Compared with normal scalp, lesional scalp, particularly in alopecia totalis/universalis, had higher clonality and more expanded CD8+ clones, which suggests antigenic drive. During tofacitinib treatment, many expanded lesional clones stuck around in both scalp and blood, and this persistence may partly explain why relapse happens after treatment is stopped. Because the treated cohort was small and had only one nonresponder, larger studies are needed to examine links between baseline CD8+ expansion and response. Tofacitinib significantly lowered scalp clonality and the number of expanded CD8+ clones among the top 100 scalp clones. Unlike mouse skin, which is dominated by gammadelta T cells, normal human skin has resident alphabeta T cells that are also sequenced, and this complicates analysis of the scalp TCR repertoire. Shared TCR sequences between patients were less evident than in mice, which may be partly attributable to HLA diversity in the patient population.

Per the germline V gene, SQVTM is the CDR1 and ANQGSEA is the CDR2. The CDR3 goes from the cysteine to the phenylalanine over 12 residues. Of all the DNA, just the CDR3 is kept, 36 bases in frame from base 1. V ends up 7 bases short and J 6 bases short, with an unmatched junction base count of 7. A note on this clone: Its antigen is still unknown. Base qualities are not recorded, but no much larger clone differs from it by a single base.

This specimen's time point label, per the study, means: around 22 weeks on oral tofacitinib. The intended sense of this specimen's treatment or condition label: oral pan-JAK inhibitor, 5-10 mg twice daily. From alopecia areata patients, peripheral blood was collected along with lesional scalp punch biopsies. After PBMCs were isolated by density centrifugation and stained for CD3, CD4 and CD8, a FACSAria was used to sort CD4+ and CD8+ T cells. The input for sequencing was CD4+ T cells sorted from blood, taken at week 24, from a patient treated with tofacitinib. The rearranged chain carries TRBV29-1 and TRBJ1-2; a stretch of 8 junction bases matches TRBD1. The sequence derives from a human donor with alopecia areata. The CDR3 here reads CSGYGQGHGYTF. The base sequence is TGCAGCGGATACGGACAGGGCCATGGCTACACCTTC.